This T cell receptor (beta chain) is from a study of CD8 T cell repertoires and HIV-1 epitope variants. Study context: Twenty-five autologous and known Gag and Nef epitope variant peptides each stimulated T cells separately.

The germline V gene has CDR1 MDHEN and CDR2 SYDVKM. This CDR3 has 16 amino acids. V lost 5 bases and J lost 1, with 18 bases in between. Assay: immunoSEQ multiplex PCR; the TCRdb copy retains only in-frame clones and omits some. The sample contains 5,000 to 6,500 clones, about 62% of which appear only once. A note on this clone: Its antigen is unidentified.

What was sequenced was cultured CD8+ T cells derived from PBMCs. This chain uses TRBV28 with TRBJ2-7, with a weak D call TRBD1 (6 bases). This TCR was recovered from a male donor with HIV. The CDR3 spells CASSPLPGVASYEQYF. The CDR3 DNA is TGTGCCAGCAGTCCCCTACCAGGGGTGGCTTCCTACGAGCAGTACTTC.